Shown below are 19 T cell receptor beta chains from a single sample sequenced in a study of T cells in women clearing cervical HPV infection. Profiling relied on immunoSEQ multiplex PCR, and the TCRdb table lists in-frame clones only, not all of them. Across 10,000 to 15,000 clones, the top ten clones capture about a tenth of the sample. Sample: blood buffy coat. These receptors were collected from a woman aged 18-69 years with a cervical HPV16 infection that either progressed to CIN3+ or cleared (not recorded which).

In the case of this clone: Coverage ceases 3 residues before the CDR3 finishes, and the germline J gene fills in the end. This sequence joins TRBV30 and TRBJ2-2; TRBD2 might be the D (6 bases). CDR1 and CDR2 (germline): GTSNPN, SVGIG (reference sequence). The CDR3 runs to 13 residues. The CDR3 here is CAWSGREESPLFF. CDR3 DNA (partial): TGTGCCTGGAGTGGCAGGGAGGAATCACCG.

The sequenced CDR3 bases are TGTGCTAGTGGTTTGGTGTTGGGACAGGGTGACTACGAG. Translating gives CASGLVLGQGDYE. The complete CDR3 reads CASGLVLGQGDYEQYF. This chain connects TRBV12-5 to TRBJ2-7; 9 nucleotides line up with TRBD1. The observed sequence ends 3 residues before the CDR3 terminus, with the missing tail filled in from the germline J gene. In germline, CDR1 is LGHNT, CDR2 FRNRAP. Germline trimming cut 0 bases from V and 3 bases from J; bases unmatched to any gene: 6. The CDR3 sequence is 16 residues long.

In the case of this clone: Read sequence stops 3 residues before the CDR3 end, and the germline J gene provides the missing end. This chain connects TRBV5-1 to TRBJ2-2, with a possible D match to TRBD2 (5 bases). Germline-derived CDR1 and CDR2 are SGHRS and YFSETQ. Trimming pared 2 bases from V and 3 bases from J, leaving 11 bases between. This CDR3 comprises 15 residues. CDR3 region: CASSLTRKDTGELFF. CDR3 bases read: TGCGCCAGCAGCTTAACTAGAAAGGACACCGGGGAG.

For this clone: The missing CDR3 end, 3 residues past where the read stops, is filled in from the germline J gene. The chain joins TRBV7-9 to TRBJ2-7, with D unclear. Germline-derived CDR1 and CDR2 are SEHNR and FQNEAQ (reference sequence). The CDR3 totals 12 residues. Trimming cost V 4 bases and J 2 bases, with 6 bases left between them. The chain's CDR3 is CASSSVPYEQYF. CDR3 DNA, as far as it was read: TGTGCCAGCAGCTCAGTGCCCTACGAG.

Of note for this clone: The DNA ends 3 residues before the CDR3 does, and the rest of the CDR3 is filled in from the germline J gene. The V and J genes are TRBV7-2 and TRBJ2-1; 10 positions match TRBD2. There are 16 residues in the CDR3. Per the germline V gene, CDR1 is SGHTA and CDR2 is FQGNSA. The V segment lost 0 bases and the J segment 9 bases; nucleotides outside the gene matches: 8. CDR3 sequence reads: CASSLAERGGGSEQFF. The covered CDR3 bases are TGTGCCAGCAGCTTAGCCGAGCGGGGGGGCGGGAGTGAG.

Its frequency marks this clone as medium-sized. The read is 3 residues too short to cover the CDR3 end, so that end is filled in from the germline J gene. The same CDR3 also results from other DNA sequences found in this sample. V and J are TRBV20-1 and TRBJ1-3; 9 nucleotides align to TRBD1. Germline V gene data show CDR1 as DFQATT and CDR2 as SNEGSKA (reference sequence). J lost 4 bases, V lost 5 bases, and 12 bases had no gene match. This CDR3 region has 16 residues. The CDR3 here is CSARPGQGLSGNTIYF. The CDR3 DNA, read in part, is TGCAGTGCTCGACCGGGACAGGGTTTATCAGGAAACACC.

For this clone: The read terminates 3 residues ahead of where the CDR3 ends, so the germline J gene completes it. The V and J genes are TRBV27 and TRBJ2-3, with a tentative D call TRBD2 (5 bases). The germline V and J ends were trimmed by 2 bases and 6 bases, with 12 bases remaining between them. The CDR3 consists of 14 residues. The germline V gene has CDR1 MNHEY and CDR2 SMNVEV (reference sequence). The part of the CDR3 DNA that was read is TGTGCCAGCAGTTTAGAGGCTAGCTGGGATACG. It is translated as CASSLEASWDT. The CDR3 as a whole reads CASSLEASWDTQYF.

Remarks on this clone: The read stops 3 residues short of the end of the CDR3; the missing end is completed from the germline J gene. This chain connects TRBV7-9 to TRBJ2-7, with a possible D match to TRBD1 (5 bases). The CDR3 has 15 residues. The germline V gene encodes CDR1 SEHNR and CDR2 FQNEAQ (reference sequence). Between the trimmed V and J ends, which lost 5 bases and 1 base, there was a span of 15 bases. The CDR3 spells CASSGKGWSSYEQYF. The sequenced part of the CDR3 DNA is TGTGCCAGCAGCGGAAAGGGGTGGTCGTCCTACGAG.

Remarks on this clone: Sequencing ends 3 residues short of the CDR3 end; the germline J gene provides the rest. Within the sample, other DNA sequences also encode this same CDR3. This chain connects TRBV20-1 to TRBJ2-5, with 12 nucleotides matching TRBD1. The CDR3 length is 15 residues. Unmatched junction bases numbered 8, after V lost 5 bases and J lost 4 bases. CDR1 and CDR2 (germline): DFQATT, SNEGSKA (reference sequence). The CDR3 reads CSAFSGQGAGETQYF. Incomplete CDR3 DNA: TGCAGTGCTTTTTCGGGACAGGGGGCGGGAGAGACC.

A note on this clone: The sequenced fragment ends 3 residues before the CDR3 boundary, so the rest is inferred from the germline J gene. The rearrangement joins TRBV20-1 to TRBJ1-3, with D hard to call. V gave up 0 bases and J gave up 2 bases, with 14 bases separating them. The germline V gene encodes CDR1 DFQATT and CDR2 SNEGSKA (reference sequence). The CDR3 is 16 amino acids. CDR3 DNA (partial): TGCAGTGCTAGAGATATGAGGTCCGATACTGGAAACACC. This encodes CSARDMRSDTGNT. The full CDR3 reads CSARDMRSDTGNTIYF.

On this clone itself: The read ends 3 residues shy of where the CDR3 ends; the end is completed using the germline J gene. The gene calls are TRBV19 and TRBJ1-5; TRBD1 matches 10 bases. This CDR3 has 15 amino acids. Germline-derived CDR1 and CDR2 are LNHDA and SQIVND (reference sequence). V was pared by 7 bases and J by 7 bases, with 10 bases of the junction left unmatched. CDR3 residues: CASNSGTGVKQPQHF. Partial CDR3 DNA: TGTGCCAGTAATTCCGGGACAGGGGTAAAGCAGCCC.

Concerning this clone itself: The sequenced fragment ends 3 residues before the CDR3 boundary, so the rest is inferred from the germline J gene. The rearrangement joins TRBV30 to TRBJ1-1; D unresolved. The V gene lost 4 bases and the J gene lost 1 base, with 4 bases spanning the gap. The CDR3 length is 11 residues. Looked up from germline, CDR1 is GTSNPN and CDR2 is SVGIG (reference sequence). The CDR3 DNA, read in part, is TGTGCCTGGAAGGGGAACACTGAA. It encodes CAWKGNTE. The full CDR3 sequence reads CAWKGNTEAFF.

This clone is classed as medium-sized by frequency. The read ends 3 residues early relative to the CDR3; the germline J gene fills the gap. V is TRBV6-2 or TRBV6-3 and J is TRBJ2-5; the D gene is possibly TRBD1 (5 bases). V dropped 2 bases and J dropped 4 bases, with 14 bases sitting between them. The CDR3 has 15 amino acids. Germline loops: CDR1 MNHEY, CDR2 SVGEGT. CDR3 sequence reads: CASSYLTARGETQYF. The DNA read from the CDR3 is TGTGCCAGCAGTTACCTGACCGCAAGGGGAGAGACC.

A note on this clone: The CDR3 goes on 3 residues after the read ends, and that part is filled in from the germline J gene. Other DNA sequences within the sample encode an identical CDR3. This chain connects TRBV6-2 or TRBV6-3 to TRBJ1-2; TRBD1 might be the D (5 bases). This CDR3 is 13 amino acids long. Trimming removed 5 bases at V and 6 bases at J, with 13 bases between. CDR1 is MNHEY and CDR2 is SVGEGT in the germline V gene. The CDR3 DNA, read in part, is TGTGCCAGCAGTACTACGGGGGATAATGGC. Translation: CASSTTGDNG. In full, the CDR3 is CASSTTGDNGYTF.

About this clone: The read halts 3 residues ahead of the CDR3 end, with the missing end drawn from the germline J gene. This same CDR3 is encoded by further DNA sequences in the sample. The chain couples TRBV23-1 to TRBJ1-2; TRBD1 is a possible D gene (5 bases). TRBV23-1 belongs to the ORF category, with a function that is uncertain. The CDR3 runs 15 residues. CDR3 residues: CASSRLGHRYEGYTF. The CDR3 bases that were read are TGCGCCAGCAGTCGCCTCGGACACCGTTATGAGGGG.

Of note for this clone: The read terminates 3 residues ahead of where the CDR3 ends, so the germline J gene completes it. The chain couples TRBV2 to TRBJ1-2, with a tentative D call TRBD1 (5 bases). CDR1 is SNHLY, CDR2 FYNNEI, per germline. The CDR3 loop spans 13 amino acids. Partial CDR3 DNA: TGTGCCAGCAGTCCCCCAGGGAACAACGAC. This gives the protein CASSPPGNND. From start to end, the CDR3 is CASSPPGNNDYTF.

CDR3 DNA, as far as it was read: TGTGCCAGCAGCCATTCTAGTAGTAGGTACGAG. As protein: CASSHSSSRYE. The CDR3 in its entirety is CASSHSSSRYEQYF. The chain recombines TRBV7-9 with TRBJ2-7; D is ambiguous. The read halts 3 residues ahead of the CDR3 end, with the missing end drawn from the germline J gene. V lost 5 bases and J 4 bases, leaving 15 bases between the germline ends. This CDR3 is 14 amino acids long. The germline CDR1 and CDR2 sequences are SEHNR and FQNEAQ (reference sequence). Full variable domain (rest looked up from reference TRBV7-9 and TRBJ2-7): DTGVSQNPRHKITKRGQNVTFRCDPISEHNRLYWYRQTLGQGPEFLTYFQNEAQLEKSRLLSDRFSAERPKGSFSTLEIQRTEQGDSAMYLCASSHSSSRYEQYFGPGTRLTVT.

Turning to this clone: The read terminates 3 residues before the CDR3 end, so the remaining end is supplied by the germline J gene. V and J are TRBV20-1 and TRBJ2-7; 7 bases align to TRBD1. The CDR3 totals 13 residues. Germline CDR1 DFQATT, CDR2 SNEGSKA (reference sequence). The J segment lost 1 base and the V segment lost 3 bases, leaving 3 bases of the junction unmatched. Partial CDR3 DNA: TGCAGTGCTAGTACAGGGGCATCCTACGAG. This sequence encodes CSASTGASYE. The whole CDR3 protein is CSASTGASYEQYF.

About this clone itself: The read terminates 3 residues before the CDR3 end, so the remaining end is supplied by the germline J gene. The chain joins TRBV29-1 to TRBJ1-1; D not resolved. The length of the CDR3 is 12 residues. Germline CDR1 is SQVTM and CDR2 is ANQGSEA. Trimming shortened V by 4 bases and J by 3 bases, and 9 bases separated the two germline ends. The CDR3 bases that were read are TGCAGCGTTGCCCACAGCTACACTGAA. It is translated as CSVAHSYTE. The whole CDR3 protein is CSVAHSYTEAFF.